The 2 T cell receptor beta chains below all came from one sample that was sequenced in a study of regulatory T cells in long-lasting Graves disease. The time point denotes: persistent/refractory GD, antithyroid drugs over 5 years with positive TRAb. PBMC-extracted RNA yielded the TCR library. According to the study, TCR beta libraries were built with iRepertoire HTBI primers and CDR3-region Arm-PCR. Using its own MiXCR run on the multiplex PCR reads, TCRdb lists one record per CDR3 protein. The sample includes almost 350,000 distinct CDR3 sequences, about 18% of them seen just once. Sequencing used peripheral blood mononuclear cells (PBMCs), obtained when the disease was refractory, from a patient treated with antithyroid drugs. The receptors stem from a female donor with Graves disease.

This clonotype showed up many times. The genes are TRBV6-2 or TRBV6-3 and TRBJ2-7, with 10 bases that match TRBD2. Trimming at V came to 2 bases and at J to 5 bases, leaving 0 bases not matched to a gene. Germline V gene lookup returns CDR1 MNHEY and CDR2 SVGEGT. The CDR3 extends over 13 amino acids. The CDR3 nucleotides read TGTGCCAGCAGTTACGGGACTAGCGACGAGCAGTACTTC. Protein sequence: CASSYGTSDEQYF.

The sample holds many counts of this clonotype. The V call is TRBV15, the J call TRBJ2-6, with 13 bases that match TRBD2. Germline CDR1 is LNHNV and CDR2 is YYDKDF (reference sequence). V lost 3 bases and J lost 2; bases outside the gene matches: 4. The length of the CDR3 is 18 residues. CDR3 DNA sequence: TGTGCCACCAGCAGGCAACTAGCGGGAGGGCCTGGGGCCAACGTCCTGACTTTC. Translation gives CATSRQLAGGPGANVLTF.